This section outlines one TCR beta chain sequence together with its context. Its antigen remains unknown. V was pared by 0 bases and J by 2 bases, with 11 bases between. Germline CDR1 and CDR2: LNHNV and YYDKDF (reference sequence). The CDR3 runs 15 residues. The data derive from a study of graft-versus-host responses after intestinal transplantation. Study in general: Transplantation in recipients was multivisceral, liver-intestinal, or isolated intestinal. All recipients got anti-thymocyte globulin induction, then tacrolimus and steroids for 3 to 4 years.

Clones were sequenced by immunoSEQ multiplex PCR, and TCRdb holds only the in-frame ones, with some missing. In the table there are some 130,000 clones, approximately 95% of which are singletons. Study findings and constraints: Circulating GvH clone levels at their peak were associated with HvG declines (early post-transplant).

The source is a human donor who received an intestinal transplant. The sample consisted of unstimulated CD8+ T cells sorted from spleen or lymph node cells, taken before intestinal transplant. The V call is TRBV15, the J call TRBJ2-7; the D call may be TRBD1 or TRBD2 (5 bases each). The CDR3 DNA sequence: TGTGCCACCAGCAGAGACAGGGAGTTGGCCTACGAGCAGTACTTC. Amino acids: CATSRDRELAYEQYF.